One and the same sample provided the 13 T cell receptor beta chains below, sequenced in a study of T-cell memory formation after mild COVID-19. MiXCR was run by TCRdb on the 5' RACE reads, yielding one entry per CDR3 protein. The sample consists of about 560,000 distinct CDR3 sequences, 15% to 20% of them appearing once. Material: PBMCs or a T cell subset sorted from them (not recorded which). The receptor set was obtained from an adult woman who had mild COVID-19 (a few samples of this study predate the infection). Cell type and time point are not known.

This clonotype was detected only a few times. J is TRBJ2-7 and V is TRBV2, with D possibly TRBD1 on 6 matching bases. Trimming cost V 7 bases and J 2 bases, with 18 bases left between them. Germline V CDR1 and CDR2: SNHLY, FYNNEI. The length of the CDR3 is 15 residues. CDR3 DNA sequence: TGTGCCAGCACCCCGGCCGGAAGGGGGACCTACGAGCAGTACTTC. Its translation: CASTPAGRGTYEQYF. Based on the CDR3 plus reference TRBV2 and TRBJ2-7, the full variable domain is EPEVTQTPSHQVTQMGQEVILRCVPISNHLYFYWYRQILGQKVEFLVSFYNNEISEKSEIFDDQFSVERPDGSNFTLKIRSTKLEDSAMYFCASTPAGRGTYEQYFGPGTRLTVT.

This clonotype occurred a few times. The genes are TRBV23-1 and TRBJ2-1; D is ambiguous. TRBV23-1 is sorted into the ORF group, with uncertain function. Trimming removed 8 bases at V and 7 bases at J, with 12 bases between. The CDR3 spans 12 residues. This chain's CDR3 is CASSRRVNEQFF. The CDR3 nucleotides are TGCGCCAGCTCTCGACGGGTGAATGAGCAGTTCTTC.

This clonotype was observed a handful of times. The rearrangement links TRBV10-3 to TRBJ2-1; TRBD1 is a possible D gene (5 bases). Germline V gene data show CDR1 as ENHRY and CDR2 as SYGVKD. Trimming cost V 7 bases and J 6 bases, with 13 bases left between them. The CDR3 has 13 amino acids. DNA for the CDR3: TGTGCCATCAAACCACAGGTCGGCAATGAGCAGTTCTTC. Residues: CAIKPQVGNEQFF.

A few counts support this clonotype. The rearrangement uses TRBV7-8 and TRBJ2-4; tentative D call: TRBD1 (5 bases). Germline CDR1 reads SGHVS; CDR2 reads FQNEAQ. The CDR3 loop spans 16 amino acids. Trimming left V 6 bases short and J 0 bases short, with 15 bases between. CDR3 in DNA: TGTGCCAGCAGTCCCTCCAGGGTTCTAGCCAAAAACATTCAGTACTTC. Amino acids: CASSPSRVLAKNIQYF.

The chain recombines TRBV7-2 with TRBJ1-2; tentative D call: TRBD1 (5 bases). V was cut by 0 bases and J by 3 bases, with 11 bases left in between. The germline V gene has CDR1 SGHTA and CDR2 FQGNSA. CDR3 length equals 15 residues. CDR3 bases: TGTGCCAGCAGCTTAGCGTCCTGGGGGGACTATGGCTACACCTTC. Its protein is CASSLASWGDYGYTF.

This clonotype was found many times. This chain connects TRBV6-2 or TRBV6-3 to TRBJ2-6, with 8 bases fitting TRBD1. The CDR3 loop spans 16 amino acids. CDR1 and CDR2 (germline): MNHEY, SVGEGT. J gave up 4 bases and V 6 bases, and 8 bases lay outside the gene matches. The CDR3 protein is CASSKMDRAGANVLTF. CDR3 in DNA: TGTGCCAGCAGCAAAATGGACAGGGCCGGGGCCAACGTCCTGACTTTC.

This chain connects TRBV3-1 to TRBJ1-3; a weak D match, TRBD1 (5 bases). The CDR3 covers 15 residues. Trimming took off 4 bases at V and 0 bases at J, with 10 bases between the two ends. Looked up from germline, CDR1 is LGHDT and CDR2 is YNNKEL (reference sequence). CDR3 DNA sequence: TGTGCCAGCAGCCGCACAGGCCTCTCTGGAAACACCATATATTTT. Translation gives CASSRTGLSGNTIYF. The complete variable domain, with remaining parts taken from reference TRBV3-1 and TRBJ1-3, reads DTAVSQTPKYLVTQMGNDKSIKCEQNLGHDTMYWYKQDSKKFLKIMFSYNNKELIINETVPNRFSPKSPDKAHLNLHINSLELGDSAVYFCASSRTGLSGNTIYFGEGSWLTVV.

V and J are TRBV5-1 and TRBJ2-2; D is uncertain. The CDR3 has 13 residues. Germline lookup yields CDR1 SGHRS and CDR2 YFSETQ. V was trimmed by 8 bases and J by 0 bases, leaving 8 bases between them. CDR3 in DNA: TGCGCCAGTACTGACACGAACACCGGGGAGCTGTTTTTT. Its protein product is CASTDTNTGELFF.

This clonotype was detected only a few times. The rearrangement links TRBV24-1 to TRBJ2-1; D is perhaps TRBD2 (6 bases). CDR1 and CDR2 from the germline V gene are KGHDR and SFDVKD. Trimming left V 0 bases short and J 0 bases short, with 14 bases between. The CDR3 has 18 amino acids. The CDR3 loop reads CATSDLGVDGSSYNEQFF. CDR3 DNA: TGTGCCACCAGTGATTTGGGCGTCGACGGGAGCTCCTACAATGAGCAGTTCTTC.

This clonotype was observed a handful of times. J is TRBJ2-1 and V is TRBV7-2; possible D gene TRBD1, 8 bases. The CDR3 contains 14 residues. The germline V gene encodes CDR1 SGHTA and CDR2 FQGNSA. V gave up 3 bases and J gave up 9 bases, with 15 bases separating them. This chain's CDR3 is CASSFATGEGEQFF. For the CDR3, the DNA is TGTGCCAGCAGCTTCGCGACAGGGGAGGGTGAGCAGTTCTTC.

The rearrangement uses TRBV11-2 and TRBJ2-1; possibly TRBD2 for D (6 bases). CDR1 SGHAT and CDR2 FQNNGV come from the germline V gene. V dropped 8 bases and J dropped 5 bases, with 10 bases sitting between them. There are 12 residues in the CDR3. This CDR3 is CASGTPHNEQFF. The CDR3 DNA follows: TGTGCCAGCGGGACTCCTCACAATGAGCAGTTCTTC.

In its sample, this clonotype was seen a few times. The chain links TRBV9 to TRBJ2-7, with D possibly matching TRBD2 (7 bases). The CDR3 covers 14 residues. In germline, CDR1 is SGDLS, CDR2 YYNGEE. V shed 3 bases and J shed 0 bases, with 10 bases lying between them. The CDR3 DNA reads as TGTGCCAGCAGCGCGGGGGGCTACTCCTACGAGCAGTACTTC. Translated: CASSAGGYSYEQYF.

V is TRBV24-1 and J is TRBJ2-7, with a weak D call TRBD1 (6 bases). The germline CDR1 and CDR2 sequences are KGHDR and SFDVKD. There are 12 residues in the CDR3. V shed 10 bases and J shed 3 bases, with 12 bases lying between them. The chain's CDR3 is CATSTGGYEQYF. CDR3 nucleotides: TGTGCCACTTCGACAGGAGGCTACGAGCAGTACTTC.